This T cell receptor (beta chain) was captured in a study of blood T cell repertoires in COVID-19. The method was immunoSEQ multiplex PCR; TCRdb's version includes in-frame clones alone and lacks a portion of them. The data hold 180,000 or so clones, with less than 90% observed a single time. The sample consisted of PBMCs or T cells enriched from blood (not recorded which). This TCR derives from a human donor with acute COVID-19. The donor label of this sample is uncertain.

This CDR3 is CASSPRQGPYEQYF. The CDR3 region has the DNA TGTGCCAGCAGCCCTCGACAGGGCCCCTACGAGCAGTACTTC. The V and J genes are TRBV7-6 and TRBJ2-7; 7 bases agree with TRBD1. The CDR3 totals 14 residues. Germline CDR1 reads SGHVS; CDR2 reads FNYEAQ. With V trimmed by 5 bases and J by 2 bases, 6 bases remained unmatched.